The next 2 T cell receptor beta chains were all read from a single sample in a study of T cell repertoires in cytomegalovirus infection. TCRdb fed the reads into MiXCR, producing one record per CDR3 protein. The sample carries a few hundred thousand distinct CDR3 sequences, 25% recorded once. Their cognate antigens are unknown. The sequencing here drew on cultured PBMCs, taken from culture after CMV antigen stimulation. The receptors stem from a human donor in good health (CMV status not recorded). Some clones in this sample may be carry-over from other donors' samples.

This chain joins TRBV12-3 or TRBV12-4 and TRBJ2-3; tentative D call: TRBD2 (5 bases). The CDR3 is 14 amino acids. The germline V and J ends were trimmed by 7 bases and 1 base, with 12 bases remaining between them. CDR3 region: CASTAGRGTDTQYF. The CDR3 region has the DNA TGTGCCAGCACCGCCGGGCGGGGCACAGATACGCAGTATTTT.

The chain uses TRBV4-3 and TRBJ2-3; 12 bases map to TRBD2. CDR3 length equals 16 residues. Germline CDR1 and CDR2: LGHNA and YSLEER. Unmatched junction bases numbered 4, after V lost 4 bases and J lost 2 bases. The CDR3 DNA is TGCGCCAGCAGCCCGACTAGCGGGGGACACACAGATACGCAGTATTTT. Its protein is CASSPTSGGHTDTQYF.